These T cell receptor beta chains were read from a single sample in a study of blood T cell repertoires in COVID-19. Method: immunoSEQ multiplex PCR; TCRdb's copy keeps in-frame clones and lacks some. The sample has roughly 180,000 clones, roughly four fifths seen once. Material: PBMCs or T cells enriched from blood (not recorded which). These receptors were taken from a man aged 35 to 55 who had recovered from COVID-19. Each CDR3 is given with its conserved first and last residue. Fields, in order: clone size, D gene, V gene, J gene, CDR3 protein, CDR3 DNA. D genes are given only for firm matches. Size is stated for part of the rows, as once, few or many counts, or as a class when the clone is expanded.

>NA|NA|TRBV27|TRBJ1-1
CASSSGLKNTEAFF
TGTGCCAGCAGTTCGGGACTGAAGAACACTGAAGCTTTCTTT
>NA|TRBD1|TRBV19|TRBJ1-2
CASRADRTSYGYTF
TGTGCCAGTAGGGCGGACAGGACGAGCTATGGCTACACCTTC
>few|NA|TRBV10-2|TRBJ1-5
CASSAPEFSNQPQHF
TGCGCCAGCAGCGCCCCAGAATTTAGCAATCAGCCCCAGCATTTT
>NA|TRBD1|TRBV24-1|TRBJ1-4
CATSDSGTGQNEKLFF
TGTGCCACCAGTGACTCCGGGACAGGGCAAAATGAAAAACTGTTTTTT
>NA|NA|TRBV7-6|TRBJ2-2
CASSLVWGLEELFF
TGTGCCAGCAGCCTAGTTTGGGGCCTGGAGGAGCTGTTTTTT
>once|NA|TRBV6-5|TRBJ2-5
CASIQGFLETQYF
NA
>NA|TRBD1|TRBV5-1|TRBJ2-2
CASRPGQGFAGELFF
TGCGCCAGCAGGCCGGGACAGGGGTTTGCCGGGGAGCTGTTTTTT
>NA|TRBD1|TRBV5-1|TRBJ2-5
CASSRDRELETQYF
TGCGCCAGCAGCAGGGACAGGGAGTTAGAGACCCAGTACTTC
>once|NA|TRBV19|TRBJ1-2
CASSIQGNYGYTF
TGTGCCAGTAGCATACAGGGTAACTATGGCTACACCTTC
>NA|NA|TRBV25-1|TRBJ2-1
CASSRDTYNEQFF
TGTGCTAGCTCACGGGACACCTACAATGAGCAGTTCTTC
>NA|NA|TRBV27|TRBJ1-1
CASSTLGLNTEAFF
TGTGCCAGCAGTACGCTCGGTCTGAACACTGAAGCTTTCTTT
>NA|TRBD2|TRBV13|TRBJ2-1
CASSPWTGRTSGSPYNEQFF
TGTGCCAGCAGCCCATGGACGGGGCGGACTAGCGGGAGCCCTTACAATGAGCAGTTCTTC
>NA|NA|TRBV6-2/TRBV6-3|TRBJ2-1
CASSYIYEQFF
TGTGCCAGCAGTTACATCTATGAGCAGTTCTTC
>NA|NA|TRBV21-1|TRBJ2-4
CASFLKDRAKNIQYF
TGTGCCAGCTTCTTAAAAGACAGGGCCAAAAACATTCAGTACTTC
>NA|TRBD2|TRBV9|TRBJ2-7
CASSLGGSPPYEQYF
TGTGCCAGCAGCCTCGGCGGGAGCCCCCCGTACGAGCAGTACTTC
>NA|NA|TRBV5-1|TRBJ1-2
CASSFSGSANYGYTF
TGCGCCAGCAGCTTCTCCGGGTCAGCTAACTATGGCTACACCTTC
>NA|NA|TRBV5-1|TRBJ2-3
CASSLSSVDTQYF
TGCGCCAGCAGCTTAAGTTCGGTAGATACGCAGTATTTT
>few|TRBD1|TRBV6-2/TRBV6-3|TRBJ1-1
CASSYSGTGHKTEAFF
TGTGCCAGCAGTTACAGCGGGACAGGACACAAAACTGAAGCTTTCTTT
>NA|NA|TRBV2|TRBJ2-1
CASSVSGSYNEQFF
TGTGCCAGCAGTGTATCGGGATCCTACAATGAGCAGTTCTTC
>NA|TRBD1|TRBV6-2/TRBV6-3|TRBJ2-1
CASSRQGSYNEQFF
TGTGCCAGCAGCCGACAGGGCTCCTACAATGAGCAGTTCTTC
>NA|NA|TRBV18|TRBJ2-1
CASSHYRDSKGDNEQFF
TGTGCCAGCTCTCATTATCGAGACTCGAAGGGGGACAATGAGCAGTTCTTC
>NA|NA|TRBV4-3|TRBJ1-1
CASSQERDRPNTEAFF
TGCGCCAGCAGCCAAGAACGAGACAGGCCAAACACTGAAGCTTTCTTT
>NA|TRBD2|TRBV5-1|TRBJ2-1
CASSWSIIAGGRNEQFF
TGCGCCAGCAGCTGGTCCATTATAGCGGGAGGGCGAAATGAGCAGTTCTTC
>few|NA|TRBV2|TRBJ1-4
CASSEGAFNEKLFF
TGTGCCAGCAGTGAAGGAGCCTTTAATGAAAAACTGTTTTTT
>NA|NA|TRBV30|TRBJ2-2
CAWTAELTGELFF
TGTGCCTGGACCGCGGAGCTAACCGGGGAGCTGTTTTTT
>NA|NA|TRBV6-2/TRBV6-3|TRBJ2-2
CASSFQQGGAGELFF
TGTGCCAGCAGTTTTCAACAGGGAGGGGCCGGGGAGCTGTTTTTT
>NA|TRBD2|TRBV4-1|TRBJ2-3
CASSELAGGPDTQYF
TGCGCCAGCAGCGAATTAGCGGGAGGGCCAGATACGCAGTATTTT
>NA|NA|TRBV10-3|TRBJ2-1
CAISSSPQETPNEQFF
TGTGCCATCAGTTCAAGTCCACAGGAGACCCCCAATGAGCAGTTCTTC
>NA|TRBD1|TRBV30|TRBJ1-5
CAWSGGTGNSPQHF
TGTGCCTGGAGTGGGGGGACAGGAAACAGCCCCCAGCATTTT
>NA|TRBD2|TRBV7-9|TRBJ2-6
CASSPTSGRTGANVLTF
TGTGCCAGCAGCCCGACTAGCGGGAGAACTGGGGCCAACGTCCTGACTTTC
>few|TRBD1|TRBV28|TRBJ1-4
CASNLDRGSEKLFF
TGTGCCAGCAACCTGGACAGGGGAAGTGAAAAACTGTTTTTT
>few|TRBD1|TRBV5-1|TRBJ1-2
CASSLDRGLGGYTF
TGCGCCAGCAGCTTGGACAGGGGGCTAGGAGGCTACACCTTC
>NA|NA|TRBV9|TRBJ2-3
CASSVLGETDTQYF
TGTGCCAGCAGCGTATTAGGAGAGACAGATACGCAGTATTTT
>NA|NA|TRBV4-2|TRBJ1-6
CASSQTQGLYSPLHF
TGTGCCAGCAGCCAGACACAGGGCCTTTATTCACCCCTCCACTTT
>NA|TRBD1|TRBV6-5|TRBJ1-1
CASSYSTGEMNTEAFF
TGTGCCAGCAGTTACTCGACAGGGGAAATGAACACTGAAGCTTTCTTT
>NA|NA|TRBV5-5|TRBJ2-5
CASSRVQETQYF
TGTGCCAGCAGCCGGGTCCAAGAGACCCAGTACTTC
>few|TRBD1|TRBV7-3|TRBJ1-6
CASSWTGDPANSPLHF
TGTGCCAGCAGCTGGACAGGTGACCCCGCTAATTCACCCCTCCACTTT
>NA|NA|TRBV9|TRBJ1-6
CASSVSPDNSPLHF
TGTGCCAGCAGCGTATCCCCCGATAATTCACCCCTCCACTTT
>few|TRBD2|TRBV9|TRBJ2-1
CASSGLAGVTNEQFF
TGTGCCAGCAGCGGTTTAGCGGGAGTTACCAATGAGCAGTTCTTC
>NA|TRBD2|TRBV9|TRBJ2-1
CASSAPPLGTSGASSYNEQFF
TGTGCCAGCAGCGCACCACCCCTTGGGACTAGCGGGGCTAGCTCCTACAATGAGCAGTTCTTC
>NA|TRBD2|TRBV28|TRBJ2-6
CASSWIGLAGERAGANVLTF
TGTGCCAGCAGCTGGATTGGACTAGCGGGAGAAAGGGCTGGGGCCAACGTCCTGACTTTC
>once|NA|TRBV9|TRBJ1-6
CASSVGKGSGNSPLHF
TGTGCCAGCAGCGTAGGTAAAGGTTCGGGAAATTCACCCCTCCACTTT
>few|TRBD2|TRBV7-2|TRBJ2-1
CASSRSLTSGRANEQFF
TGTGCCAGCAGCCGCTCACTTACTAGCGGGAGGGCCAATGAGCAGTTCTTC
>NA|NA|TRBV5-1|TRBJ2-5
CASSLLVQETQYF
TGCGCCAGCAGCTTGCTTGTGCAAGAGACCCAGTACTTC
>NA|TRBD2|TRBV25-1|TRBJ2-3
CASSGRFLDTQYF
TGTGCCAGTAGCGGGAGATTTTTAGATACGCAGTATTTT
>NA|TRBD1|TRBV7-9|TRBJ2-1
CASSPQGASYNEQFF
TGTGCCAGCAGTCCACAGGGGGCTAGCTACAATGAGCAGTTCTTC
>NA|NA|TRBV2|TRBJ1-1
CASSVQDNGWTEAFF
TGTGCCAGCAGTGTTCAAGACAACGGTTGGACTGAAGCTTTCTTT
>once|TRBD1|TRBV25-1|TRBJ1-6
CASSDGRGQFNSPLHF
TGTGCCAGCAGTGATGGTAGGGGACAGTTTAATTCACCCCTCCACTTT
>NA|NA|TRBV7-9|TRBJ2-7
CASSRPRSYEQYF
TGTGCCAGCAGCCGCCCCCGGAGCTACGAGCAGTACTTC
>NA|NA|TRBV29-1|TRBJ2-3
CSVVSENTDTQYF
TGCAGCGTTGTTTCGGAGAACACAGATACGCAGTATTTT
>NA|TRBD2|TRBV7-9|TRBJ2-1
CASSASGSGNEQFF
TGTGCCAGCAGTGCTAGCGGGAGTGGTAATGAGCAGTTCTTC
>NA|NA|TRBV5-5|TRBJ1-1
CASSLAGKTEAFF
TGTGCCAGCAGCTTGGCCGGGAAGACTGAAGCTTTCTTT